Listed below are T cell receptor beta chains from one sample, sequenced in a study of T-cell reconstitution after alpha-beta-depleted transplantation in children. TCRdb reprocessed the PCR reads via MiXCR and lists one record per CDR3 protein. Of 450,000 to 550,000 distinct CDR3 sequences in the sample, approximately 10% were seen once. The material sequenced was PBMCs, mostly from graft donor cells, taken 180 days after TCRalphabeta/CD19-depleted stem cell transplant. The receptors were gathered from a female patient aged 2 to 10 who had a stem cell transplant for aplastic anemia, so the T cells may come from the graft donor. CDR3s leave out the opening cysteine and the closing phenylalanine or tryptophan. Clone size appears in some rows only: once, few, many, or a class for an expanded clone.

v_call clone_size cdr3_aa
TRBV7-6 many ASSSEQGAGTGELF
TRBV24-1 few ATSVGLAPYNEQF
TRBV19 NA ASSCWTRPTSTQY
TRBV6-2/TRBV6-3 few ASSDSSQNTEAF
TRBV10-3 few AISGDNEQF
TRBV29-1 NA SVVWGVGSEAF
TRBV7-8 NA ASSLPGGNTEAF
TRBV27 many ASGGRGNSPLH
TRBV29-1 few SVDIPGTYGYT
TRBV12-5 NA ASGSGLAGAFYNEQF
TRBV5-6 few ASSLYAGGKNNEQF
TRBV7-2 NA ASSLVGQVNTEAF
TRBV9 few ASSVEAGSSYNEQF
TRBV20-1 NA SARNGGREKLF
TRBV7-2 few ASSLAGPPQGYT
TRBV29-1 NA SVYSGTEQF
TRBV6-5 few ASSYAGQGASYNSPLH